The 31 T cell receptor beta chains in this list originate from one sample, sequenced in a study of metastatic and nonmetastatic thyroid tumors. Patients underwent thyroid surgery, and none had received any treatment before it. With MiXCR, TCRdb called clones anew from the PCR reads. The data contain around 18,000 clones, 29% of them seen just once; the ten biggest clones take up roughly 13%. Sequencing used tumor tissue. The receptors stem from a female donor with papillary thyroid cancer or a benign thyroid nodule (not recorded which). Some clones in this sample may be carry-over from other donors' samples.

V usage is TRBV11-2 and J usage is TRBJ2-2; D is uncertain. Germline V gene data show CDR1 as SGHAT and CDR2 as FQNNGV. This CDR3 comprises 13 residues. Trimming removed 5 bases at V and 7 bases at J, with 11 bases between. The chain's CDR3 is CASSPLVHGELFF. The CDR3 region has the DNA TGTGCCAGCAGCCCCCTCGTGCACGGGGAGCTGTTTTTT.

This clone is medium-sized within its sample. The V and J genes are TRBV20-1 and TRBJ1-2; D is unclear. The V end lost 2 bases, the J end lost 9 bases, and 22 bases lay between the germline ends. Germline CDR1 reads DFQATT; CDR2 reads SNEGSKA (reference sequence). The CDR3 is 15 residues long. This chain's CDR3 is CSARPDGLLYGSYTF. CDR3 DNA: TGCAGTGCTAGACCGGACGGTCTTCTCTATGGTAGCTACACCTTC.

The rearrangement links TRBV20-1 to TRBJ2-7; TRBD2 aligns across 7 bases. CDR1 and CDR2 from the germline V gene are DFQATT and SNEGSKA (reference sequence). The CDR3 spans 13 residues. V shed 3 bases, J shed 6 bases, and the junction held 8 bases outside the gene matches. The CDR3 bases are TGCAGTGCTAGGTCCAGCGGGACGCCCGAGCAGTACTTC. This encodes CSARSSGTPEQYF.

V gene TRBV20-1 combines with J gene TRBJ2-5, with 8 bases identical to TRBD1. CDR1 and CDR2 (germline): DFQATT, SNEGSKA (reference sequence). This CDR3 spans 13 amino acids. Unmatched junction bases numbered 9, after V lost 7 bases and J lost 5 bases. The CDR3 DNA reads TGCAGTGAGCATGCAGGGGGCCAGGAGACCCAGTACTTC. Protein sequence: CSEHAGGQETQYF.

The chain combines TRBV5-1 with TRBJ2-1, with TRBD2 identical over 10 bases. V lost 2 bases, J lost 6 bases, and 2 bases stayed unmatched. Germline V gene data show CDR1 as SGHRS and CDR2 as YFSETQ. There are 14 residues in the CDR3. The CDR3 nucleotides are TGCGCCAGCAGCTTTTCTAGCGGGAGCAATGAGCAGTTCTTC. This gives the protein CASSFSSGSNEQFF.

The chain carries TRBV11-2 and TRBJ2-1, with 11 bases matching TRBD2. J was trimmed by 1 base and V by 4 bases; bases with no gene match: 6. Per germline, CDR1 SGHAT and CDR2 FQNNGV. This CDR3 has 17 residues. CDR3 residues: CASSSDPSGRSYNEQFF. The DNA of the CDR3 is TGTGCCAGCAGCTCCGACCCTAGCGGGAGGTCCTACAATGAGCAGTTCTTC.

V gene TRBV4-3 combines with J gene TRBJ1-2, with D possibly matching TRBD1 (6 bases). V was shortened by 0 bases and J by 4 bases, with 15 bases between the two germline ends. CDR3 length equals 16 residues. Germline values: CDR1 LGHNA, CDR2 YSLEER. The CDR3 bases are TGCGCCAGCAGCCAAGATGAACCGACAGGAGGCTATGGCTACACCTTC. Amino acid sequence: CASSQDEPTGGYGYTF.

This clone is labeled medium-sized (0.01 to 0.1%). The chain recombines TRBV7-3 with TRBJ2-1; 9 bases are shared with TRBD2. This CDR3 comprises 18 residues. V lost 0 bases, J lost 2 bases, and 8 bases stayed unmatched. In germline, CDR1 is SGHTA, CDR2 FQGTGA. CDR3 bases: TGTGCCAGCAGCTTAACGGGGGTAGCGGGAGTTGCCTACAATGAGCAGTTCTTC. As protein: CASSLTGVAGVAYNEQFF.

This clone was counted ten times or more. The chain combines TRBV11-2 with TRBJ2-7; the match to TRBD1 covers 8 bases. V was pared by 0 bases and J by 5 bases, with 3 bases of the junction left unmatched. The CDR3 consists of 14 residues. Germline V CDR1 and CDR2: SGHAT, FQNNGV. CDR3 residues: CASSLEYRGDEQYF. CDR3 nucleotide sequence: TGTGCCAGCAGCTTAGAGTACAGGGGGGACGAGCAGTACTTC.

This clone was counted between two and nine times. The rearrangement joins TRBV6-1 to TRBJ1-2; D is ambiguous. Germline values: CDR1 MNHNS, CDR2 SASEGT. The CDR3 is 10 amino acids. With 8 bases removed from V and 6 bases from J, the gap between germline ends came to 7 bases. The CDR3 DNA sequence: TGTGCCAGCTGGAATCATGGCTACACCTTC. Translated, it gives CASWNHGYTF.

In this sample, this clone turned up a few times. V gene TRBV5-1 combines with J gene TRBJ2-1; the match to TRBD2 covers 9 bases. CDR1 SGHRS and CDR2 YFSETQ come from the germline V gene. CDR3 length: 19 residues. The V and J ends lost 3 bases and 4 bases, in that order; junction bases with no gene match: 17. Written as DNA, the CDR3 is TGCGCCAGCAGCTCCTCCCTACTGGCTAGCGGGGTGGGATACAATGAGCAGTTCTTC. This gives the protein CASSSSLLASGVGYNEQFF.

This chain uses TRBV20-1 with TRBJ2-1; D is unclear. Germline loops: CDR1 DFQATT, CDR2 SNEGSKA (reference sequence). V lost 3 bases and J lost 3, with 3 bases in between. The CDR3 has 11 amino acids. Written as DNA, the CDR3 is TGCAGTGCTAGCCACTACAATGAGCAGTTCTTC. Its protein product is CSASHYNEQFF.

This clone was observed a handful of times. The CDR3 region is CASSTPTKPLHF. For the CDR3, the DNA is TGTGCCAGCAGCACACCTACAAAACCCCTCCACTTT. The chain carries TRBV28 and TRBJ1-6; D gene ambiguous. The CDR3 sequence is 12 residues long. The V gene's germline CDR1 is MDHEN and CDR2 SYDVKM. The ends were cut back, 6 bases at V and 12 bases at J, with 12 bases in the middle.

A few counts support this clone. The chain couples TRBV6-1 to TRBJ2-7; TRBD1 might be the D (6 bases). Germline V gene data show CDR1 as MNHNS and CDR2 as SASEGT. This CDR3 is 16 amino acids long. Trimming took 5 bases from V and 1 from J, leaving 18 bases between them. The CDR3 loop is CASSNTGFGESYEQYF. CDR3 nucleotide sequence: TGTGCCAGCAGTAATACAGGGTTTGGGGAATCCTACGAGCAGTACTTC.

V gene TRBV6-5 combines with J gene TRBJ1-2, with TRBD1 matching 8 bases. The ends lost 4 bases at V and 2 bases at J; junction bases unmatched: 6. The CDR3 sequence is 15 residues long. Per the germline V gene, CDR1 is MNHEY and CDR2 is SVGAGI. The CDR3 reads CASSSTGGPNYGYTF. In nucleotides, the CDR3 is TGTGCCAGCAGTTCCACAGGGGGACCAAACTATGGCTACACCTTC.

Within the sample, this clone is medium-sized. This chain connects TRBV15 to TRBJ2-2; D is perhaps TRBD1 (5 bases). The V and J ends lost 5 bases and 4 bases respectively, with 11 bases between them. Per the germline V gene, CDR1 is LNHNV and CDR2 is YYDKDF (reference sequence). This CDR3 has 14 amino acids. Written as DNA, the CDR3 is TGTGCCACCAGCCGCTATAGGGGCACCGGGGAGCTGTTTTTT. Residues: CATSRYRGTGELFF.

This clone has a handful of counts. V and J are TRBV7-9 and TRBJ1-1; TRBD1 agrees at 9 bases. V trimming: 5 bases; J trimming: 10 bases; junction bases outside the gene matches: 14. The V gene's germline CDR1 is SEHNR and CDR2 FQNEAQ (reference sequence). The CDR3 extends over 15 amino acids. This CDR3 reads CASSLMGQVDRGAFF. In DNA form, the CDR3 reads TGTGCCAGCAGCCTAATGGGACAGGTGGACAGGGGAGCTTTCTTT. Together with reference TRBV7-9 and TRBJ1-1, the CDR3 gives the full variable domain: DTGVSQNPRHKITKRGQNVTFRCDPISEHNRLYWYRQTLGQGPEFLTYFQNEAQLEKSRLLSDRFSAERPKGSFSTLEIQRTEQGDSAMYLCASSLMGQVDRGAFFGQGTRLTVV.

This clone is judged medium-sized. The rearrangement links TRBV27 to TRBJ1-6; no clear D. Germline loops: CDR1 MNHEY, CDR2 SMNVEV (reference sequence). Trimming removed 4 bases at V and 9 bases at J, with 19 bases between. The CDR3 runs 16 residues. CDR3 nucleotides: TGTGCCAGCAGTTACTCGGGCGCGGGATGGGTTTCACCCCTCCACTTT. Amino acids: CASSYSGAGWVSPLHF.

This clone was detected only a few times. The CDR3 nucleotides are TGTGCCAGCAGCTCGGGACTAGCGGGTCAGTACTCCAAAGAGACCCAGTACTTC. Encoded protein: CASSSGLAGQYSKETQYF. The chain employs TRBV11-2 and TRBJ2-5; 12 bases match TRBD2. The V gene's germline CDR1 is SGHAT and CDR2 FQNNGV. The CDR3 extends over 18 amino acids. With 4 bases clipped from V and 3 bases from J, the junction kept 12 bases outside the gene matches.

V and J are TRBV27 and TRBJ2-1; 7 nucleotides align to TRBD1. The CDR3 extends over 15 amino acids. Germline V gene lookup returns CDR1 MNHEY and CDR2 SMNVEV (reference sequence). V shed 6 bases and J 5 bases; nucleotides not matched to a gene: 10. In DNA form, the CDR3 reads TGTGCCAGCAGGCCCGGGGACAGCAGGGACAATGAGCAGTTCTTC. Its protein is CASRPGDSRDNEQFF.

V gene TRBV28 combines with J gene TRBJ1-2; D is ambiguous. Germline V gene sequence: CDR1 MDHEN, CDR2 SYDVKM. CDR3 size: 15 residues. V was cut by 5 bases and J by 1 base, with 14 bases left in between. The CDR3 sequence is CASSLSGYYNYGYTF. CDR3 nucleotides: TGTGCCAGCAGTCTCTCCGGTTATTATAACTATGGCTACACCTTC.

The chain combines TRBV11-2 with TRBJ2-5; D could derive from TRBD1 or TRBD2 (6 bases each). V lost 2 bases, J lost 4 bases, and 11 bases lay in between. The germline V gene encodes CDR1 SGHAT and CDR2 FQNNGV. CDR3 length equals 14 residues. The CDR3 nucleotides read TGTGCCAGCAGCTTAACGGGGGCCGCAGAGACCCAGTACTTC. It specifies CASSLTGAAETQYF.

The chain has TRBV6-1 and TRBJ2-6, with D possibly being TRBD1 (6 bases). CDR1 is MNHNS and CDR2 is SASEGT in the germline V gene. The V end lost 4 bases, the J end lost 0 bases, and 10 bases lay between the germline ends. The CDR3 has 16 amino acids. The CDR3 coding sequence is TGTGCCAGCAGTGGGACAGCCGGCTCTGGGGCCAACGTCCTGACTTTC. Protein: CASSGTAGSGANVLTF.

The chain recombines TRBV18 with TRBJ2-1; maybe TRBD1 (5 bases). The CDR3 has 13 residues. Germline V gene data show CDR1 as KGHSH and CDR2 as LQKENI. V lost 3 bases, J lost 9 bases, and 12 bases lay in between. CDR3 sequence reads: CASSPNYDSEQFF. The CDR3 DNA reads TGTGCCAGCTCACCTAATTACGACAGTGAGCAGTTCTTC.

The V gene is TRBV19, the J gene TRBJ1-2; TRBD1 might be the D (5 bases). CDR3 size: 12 residues. V lost 7 bases and J 10 bases, leaving 16 bases between the germline ends. Germline lookup yields CDR1 LNHDA and CDR2 SQIVND (reference sequence). CDR3 sequence reads: CASTERGGVYTF. As DNA, the CDR3 is TGTGCCAGTACCGAGCGGGGCGGTGTCTACACCTTC.

The table lists this clone with many counts. V is TRBV6-5 and J is TRBJ1-3; the D gene is possibly TRBD1 (6 bases). Between the trimmed V and J ends, which lost 2 bases and 2 bases, there was a span of 13 bases. This CDR3 region has 16 residues. Germline CDR1 MNHEY, CDR2 SVGAGI. The CDR3 loop reads CASSYGGNRAGNTIYF. CDR3 DNA: TGTGCCAGCAGTTACGGGGGGAACAGGGCTGGAAACACCATATATTTT.

This sequence joins TRBV12-5 and TRBJ2-1; no clear D gene. V was cut by 3 bases and J by 12 bases, with 18 bases left in between. CDR1 LGHNT and CDR2 FRNRAP come from the germline V gene. There are 14 residues in the CDR3. The CDR3 loop reads CASGFLTDGRGQFF. The CDR3 nucleotides are TGTGCTAGTGGTTTTTTAACTGACGGGCGCGGGCAGTTCTTC.

The chain uses TRBV28 and TRBJ2-5, with D possibly called TRBD1 or TRBD2 (7 bases each). The CDR3 extends over 14 amino acids. Trimming removed 3 bases at V and 8 bases at J, with 16 bases between. CDR1 and CDR2 (germline): MDHEN, SYDVKM. In DNA form, the CDR3 reads TGTGCCAGCAGTTTGGCCAGGGGGGGAGGTACCCAGTACTTC. It is translated as CASSLARGGGTQYF.

This clone is medium-sized by share. This chain joins TRBV7-1 and TRBJ1-1; 7 nucleotides agree with TRBD1. TRBV7-1 is known as an ORF, though its function is uncertain. The CDR3 extends over 20 amino acids. V lost 4 bases and J lost 3; bases outside the gene matches: 23. The CDR3 is CASSYQALTGIVSRDTEAFF. The CDR3 coding sequence is TGTGCCAGCAGCTACCAAGCGCTGACAGGGATCGTGTCGAGGGACACTGAAGCTTTCTTT.

By sample fraction, this clone is medium-sized. V gene TRBV2 combines with J gene TRBJ2-1; 9 bases align to TRBD2. The CDR3 is 13 amino acids. V shed 6 bases, J shed 5 bases, and the junction held 2 bases outside the gene matches. Germline V gene lookup returns CDR1 SNHLY and CDR2 FYNNEI. The CDR3 is CASSLAGNNEQFF. CDR3 DNA sequence: TGTGCCAGCAGCCTAGCGGGAAACAATGAGCAGTTCTTC. The full variable domain, rest sourced from reference TRBV2 and TRBJ2-1, is EPEVTQTPSHQVTQMGQEVILRCVPISNHLYFYWYRQILGQKVEFLVSFYNNEISEKSEIFDDQFSVERPDGSNFTLKIRSTKLEDSAMYFCASSLAGNNEQFFGPGTRLTVL.

The gene calls are TRBV20-1 and TRBJ2-2, with TRBD1 identical over 11 bases. Germline V gene lookup returns CDR1 DFQATT and CDR2 SNEGSKA (reference sequence). Trimming at V came to 3 bases and at J to 6 bases, leaving 6 bases not matched to a gene. CDR3 size: 15 residues. CDR3 coding DNA: TGCAGTGCTAGTGGGAGGGGACAGGGGGCCGGGGAGCTGTTTTTT. It yields the protein CSASGRGQGAGELFF.